This TCR beta chain was recovered during a study of T-cell memory formation after mild COVID-19. CDR3 length equals 12 residues. Germline V gives CDR1 MNHNS, CDR2 SASEGT. MiXCR, run by TCRdb on the 5' RACE reads, gives a single entry per CDR3 protein. The sample holds hundreds of thousands of distinct CDR3 sequences, around a quarter seen once. In this sample, this clonotype turned up a few times. Sequenced: PBMCs or a T cell subset sorted from them (not recorded which). This chain uses TRBV6-1 with TRBJ1-1; possible D gene TRBD1, 5 bases. This sequence originates from an adult woman who had mild COVID-19 (a few samples of this study predate the infection). Cell type and time point are not known. This CDR3 reads CTHGGRNTEAFF. CDR3 nucleotides: TGTACCCATGGGGGACGGAACACTGAAGCTTTCTTT.